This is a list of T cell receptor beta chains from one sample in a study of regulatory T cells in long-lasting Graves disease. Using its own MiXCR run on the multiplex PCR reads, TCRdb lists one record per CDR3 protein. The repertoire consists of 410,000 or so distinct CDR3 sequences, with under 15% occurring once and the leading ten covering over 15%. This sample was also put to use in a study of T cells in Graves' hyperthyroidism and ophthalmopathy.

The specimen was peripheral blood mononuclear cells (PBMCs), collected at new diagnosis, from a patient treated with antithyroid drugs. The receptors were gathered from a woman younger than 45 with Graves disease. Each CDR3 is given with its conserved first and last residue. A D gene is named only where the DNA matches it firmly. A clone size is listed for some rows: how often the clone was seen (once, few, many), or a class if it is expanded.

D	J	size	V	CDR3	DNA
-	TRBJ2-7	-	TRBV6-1	CASSTDGTYEQYF	TGTGCCAGCAGCACGGACGGGACCTACGAGCAGTACTTC
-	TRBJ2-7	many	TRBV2	CASSEEAGQTYEQYF	TGTGCCAGCAGCGAAGAAGCGGGACAGACCTACGAGCAGTACTTC
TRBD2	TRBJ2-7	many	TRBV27	CASFTAMGGTYEQYF	TGTGCCAGCTTCACCGCCATGGGGGGGACCTACGAGCAGTACTTC
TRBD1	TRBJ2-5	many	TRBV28	CASRGTGVGETQYF	TGTGCCAGCAGGGGGACAGGGGTAGGGGAGACCCAGTACTTC
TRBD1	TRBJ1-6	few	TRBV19	CASSMPGGDNSPLHF	TGTGCCAGTAGTATGCCAGGGGGAGATAATTCACCCCTCCACTTT
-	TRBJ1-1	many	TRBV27	CASSLRGRGDPEAFF	TGTGCCAGCAGTTTGAGGGGGAGAGGGGACCCTGAAGCTTTCTTT
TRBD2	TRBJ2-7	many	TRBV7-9	CASSPTSGSSYEQYF	TGTGCCAGCAGTCCAACTAGCGGGAGTTCCTACGAGCAGTACTTC
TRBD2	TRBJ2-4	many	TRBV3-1	CASSQREAKNIQYF	TGTGCCAGCAGCCAGCGGGAGGCAAAAAACATTCAGTACTTC
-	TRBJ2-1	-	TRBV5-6	CASSPRQAVPPKFF	TGTGCCAGCAGCCCACGTCAGGCCGTCCCTCCGAAGTTCTTC
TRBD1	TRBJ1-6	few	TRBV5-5	CASSHARGSSYNSPLHF	TGTGCCAGCAGCCACGCCAGGGGGAGCTCCTATAATTCACCCCTCCACTTT
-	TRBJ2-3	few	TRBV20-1	CSAKEGGGSTDTQYF	TGCAGTGCGAAGGAGGGCGGAGGCAGCACAGATACGCAGTATTTT
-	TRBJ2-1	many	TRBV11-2	CASSLSGTTGSNEQFF	TGTGCCAGCAGCCTCTCCGGGACCACTGGATCCAATGAGCAGTTCTTC
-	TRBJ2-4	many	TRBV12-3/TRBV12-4	CASTGTGGGRGAKNIQYF	TGTGCCAGCACCGGGACAGGAGGGGGGCGGGGGGCCAAAAACATTCAGTACTTC
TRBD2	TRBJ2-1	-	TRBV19	CASSRGLAGGPSRTEQFF	TGTGCCAGTAGTAGGGGACTAGCGGGAGGGCCCAGTCGGACTGAGCAGTTCTTC
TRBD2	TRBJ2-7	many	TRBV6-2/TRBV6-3	CASSQETSGFSYEQYF	TGTGCCAGCAGTCAGGAGACTAGCGGCTTTTCCTACGAGCAGTACTTC
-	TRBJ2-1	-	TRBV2	CASGKFYNEQFF	TGTGCCAGCGGTAAGTTCTACAATGAGCAGTTCTTC
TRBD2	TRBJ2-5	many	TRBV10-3	CAISESIGLAAQETQYF	TGTGCCATCAGTGAGTCGATTGGACTAGCGGCACAAGAGACCCAGTACTTC
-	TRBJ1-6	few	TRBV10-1	CASSASQGRNSPLHF	TGCGCCAGCAGTGCCTCCCAGGGTCGGAATTCACCCCTCCACTTT
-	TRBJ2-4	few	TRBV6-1	CASSESSWYRELAKNIQYF	TGTGCCAGCAGTGAATCGAGTTGGTATAGGGAACTAGCCAAAAACATTCAGTACTTC
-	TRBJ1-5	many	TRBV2	CASSDGGGQPQHF	TGTGCCAGCAGTGACGGGGGAGGGCAGCCCCAGCATTTT
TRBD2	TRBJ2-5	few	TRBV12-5	CASGPGAGEETQYF	TGTGCTAGTGGTCCCGGAGCGGGAGAAGAGACCCAGTACTTC
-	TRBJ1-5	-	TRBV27	CASRRNSNQPQHF	TGTGCCAGCAGAAGAAATAGCAATCAGCCCCAGCATTTT
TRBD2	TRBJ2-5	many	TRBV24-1	CATSDPQLAGYETQYF	TGTGCCACCAGTGACCCCCAACTAGCGGGATATGAGACCCAGTACTTC
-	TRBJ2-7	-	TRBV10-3	CAISPDKYEQYF	TGTGCCATCAGCCCGGACAAATACGAGCAGTACTTC
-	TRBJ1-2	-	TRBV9	CASSVESGYGYTF	TGTGCCAGCAGCGTAGAATCTGGGTATGGCTACACCTTC
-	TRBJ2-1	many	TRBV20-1	CSARIPASAPSYNEQFF	TGCAGTGCTAGGATCCCAGCATCTGCCCCTTCCTACAATGAGCAGTTCTTC
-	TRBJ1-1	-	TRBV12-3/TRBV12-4	CASSSPLANTEAFF	TGTGCCAGCAGTTCACCTTTAGCGAACACTGAAGCTTTCTTT
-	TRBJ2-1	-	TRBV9	CASSRRDGGPWGEFF	TGTGCCAGCAGCCGGAGGGACGGGGGACCGTGGGGGGAGTTCTTC
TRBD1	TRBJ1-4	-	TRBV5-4	CASTTTGGGEKLFF	TGTGCCAGCACCACGACAGGGGGAGGTGAAAAACTGTTTTTT
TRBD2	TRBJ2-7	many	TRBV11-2	CASSLLAGGQEQYF	TGTGCCAGCAGCTTATTAGCGGGAGGGCAAGAGCAGTACTTC
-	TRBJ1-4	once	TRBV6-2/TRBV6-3	CASSYVKINEKLFF	TGTGCCAGCAGTTACGTCAAAATTAATGAAAAACTGTTTTTT
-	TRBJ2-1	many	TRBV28	CASSLWSVGVSYNEQFF	TGTGCCAGCAGTTTATGGTCTGTGGGGGTCTCCTACAATGAGCAGTTCTTC
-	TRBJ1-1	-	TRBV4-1	CASSQSSGGRTEAFF	TGCGCCAGCAGCCAATCATCCGGGGGGCGAACTGAAGCTTTCTTT
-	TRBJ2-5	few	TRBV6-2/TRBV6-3	CASGAQYF	TGTGCCAGCGGGGCCCAGTACTTC
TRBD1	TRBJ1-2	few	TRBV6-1	CASRRQGQSNGYTF	TGTGCCAGCAGGAGACAGGGGCAAAGTAATGGCTACACCTTC
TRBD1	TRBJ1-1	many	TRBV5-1	CASSRTDRGSSLLKNTEAFF	TGCGCCAGCAGTAGGACAGACAGGGGATCATCGTTATTGAAGAACACTGAAGCTTTCTTT
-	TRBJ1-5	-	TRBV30	CAWSVPPPGQPQHF	TGTGCCTGGAGTGTACCCCCCCCCGGTCAGCCCCAGCATTTT
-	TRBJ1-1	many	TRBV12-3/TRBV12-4	CASSWSGGTEAFF	TGTGCCAGCAGCTGGTCCGGGGGGACTGAAGCTTTCTTT
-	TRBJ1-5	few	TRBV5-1	CASRGSFNQPQHF	TGCGCCAGCAGAGGAAGTTTCAATCAGCCCCAGCATTTT
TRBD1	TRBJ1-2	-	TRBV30	CAWRNRGPNYGYTF	TGTGCCTGGCGGAACAGGGGGCCTAACTATGGCTACACCTTC
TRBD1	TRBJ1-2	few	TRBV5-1	CASSLALRDRDYGYTF	TGCGCCAGCAGCTTGGCCCTCCGGGACAGGGACTATGGCTACACCTTC
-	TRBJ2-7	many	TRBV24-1	CATSDGRNSLREQYF	TGTGCCACCAGTGATGGTCGAAACTCCCTACGAGAGCAGTACTTC